This T cell receptor (beta chain) was captured by sequencing in a study of cytomegalovirus exposure and HLA in healthy donors. The V and J ends lost 4 bases and 2 bases, in that order; junction bases with no gene match: 3. This CDR3 spans 15 amino acids. CDR1 and CDR2 from the germline V gene are SGHRS and YFSETQ. Findings and caveats of the study: Reportedly, HLA-A and HLA-B alleles of most subjects were accurately predicted from TCR beta.

60 Vbeta and 13 Jbeta primers were used in PCR. As originally analysed: An analysis that came later counted 60 million to 80 million unique TCR beta chains, 10 million to 11 million shared. Only in-frame clones appear in the TCRdb table, and some are missing; sequencing was by immunoSEQ multiplex PCR. V, J and clone size were drawn from that table, and D and trimming were deduced from the DNA. The top ten clones hold approximately 28% of a sample with 120,000 or so clones, around 76% of them seen once. For this clone: Its antigen remains unidentified.

This clonotype was sampled from a man between 60 and 70 years old in good health and CMV-seropositive. Sample: PBMCs. The rearrangement links TRBV5-1 to TRBJ2-6; TRBD2 matches at 7 bases. The CDR3 spells CASSGRGTGANVLTF. In DNA form, the CDR3 reads TGCGCCAGCAGCGGGAGGGGTACTGGGGCCAACGTCCTGACTTTC. Together with reference TRBV5-1 and TRBJ2-6, the CDR3 gives the full variable domain: KAGVTQTPRYLIKTRGQQVTLSCSPISGHRSVSWYQQTPGQGLQFLFEYFSETQRNKGNFPGRFSGRQFSNSRSEMNVSTLELGDSALYLCASSGRGTGANVLTFGAGSRLTVL.